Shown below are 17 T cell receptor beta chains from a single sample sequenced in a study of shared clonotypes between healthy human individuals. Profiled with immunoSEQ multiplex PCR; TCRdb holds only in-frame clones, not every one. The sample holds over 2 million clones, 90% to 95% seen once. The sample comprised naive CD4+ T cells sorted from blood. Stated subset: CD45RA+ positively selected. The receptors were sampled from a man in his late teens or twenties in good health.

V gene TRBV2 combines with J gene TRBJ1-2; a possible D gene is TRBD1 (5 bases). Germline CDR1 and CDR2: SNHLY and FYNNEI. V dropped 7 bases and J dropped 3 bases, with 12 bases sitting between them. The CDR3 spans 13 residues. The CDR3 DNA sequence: TGTGCCAGCAAAGGGCAGGGCGACTATGGCTACACCTTC. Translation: CASKGQGDYGYTF.

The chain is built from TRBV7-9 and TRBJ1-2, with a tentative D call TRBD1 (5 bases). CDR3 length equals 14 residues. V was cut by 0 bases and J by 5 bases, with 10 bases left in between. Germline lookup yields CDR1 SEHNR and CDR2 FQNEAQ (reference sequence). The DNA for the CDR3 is TGTGCCAGCAGCTTAGCGGAGCAGGGATATGGCTACACCTTC. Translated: CASSLAEQGYGYTF.

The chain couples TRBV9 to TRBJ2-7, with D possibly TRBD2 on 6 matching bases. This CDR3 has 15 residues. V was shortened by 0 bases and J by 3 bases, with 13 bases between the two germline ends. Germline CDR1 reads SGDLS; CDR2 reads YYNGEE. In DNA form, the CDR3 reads TGTGCCAGCAGCGTAGGGCTAGCGCCGAACTACGAGCAGTACTTC. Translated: CASSVGLAPNYEQYF.

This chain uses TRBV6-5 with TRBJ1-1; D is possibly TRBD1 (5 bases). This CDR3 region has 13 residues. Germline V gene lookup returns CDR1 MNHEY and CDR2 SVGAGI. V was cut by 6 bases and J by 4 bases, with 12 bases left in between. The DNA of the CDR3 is TGTGCCAGCAGGCGGACACAGAGCACTGAAGCTTTCTTT. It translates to CASRRTQSTEAFF.

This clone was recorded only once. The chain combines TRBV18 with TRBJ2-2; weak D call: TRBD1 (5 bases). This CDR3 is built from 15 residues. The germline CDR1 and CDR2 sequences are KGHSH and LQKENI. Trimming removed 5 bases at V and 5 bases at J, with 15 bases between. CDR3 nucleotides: TGTGCCAGCTCATCAGGGTTTTCGAGGACCGGGGAGCTGTTTTTT. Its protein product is CASSSGFSRTGELFF.

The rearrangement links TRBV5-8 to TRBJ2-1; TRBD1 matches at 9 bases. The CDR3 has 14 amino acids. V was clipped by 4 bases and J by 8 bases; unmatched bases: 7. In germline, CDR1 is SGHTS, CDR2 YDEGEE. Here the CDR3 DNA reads TGTGCCAGCAGCGAGCAAAGGACAGGGGATGAGCAGTTCTTC. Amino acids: CASSEQRTGDEQFF.

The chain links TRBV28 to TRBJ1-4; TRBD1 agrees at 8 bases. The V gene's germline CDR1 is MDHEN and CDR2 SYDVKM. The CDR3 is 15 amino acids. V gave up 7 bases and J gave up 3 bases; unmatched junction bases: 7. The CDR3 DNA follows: TGTGCCAGCACTCATCGGACAGGGCCTAATGAAAAACTGTTTTTT. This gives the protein CASTHRTGPNEKLFF.

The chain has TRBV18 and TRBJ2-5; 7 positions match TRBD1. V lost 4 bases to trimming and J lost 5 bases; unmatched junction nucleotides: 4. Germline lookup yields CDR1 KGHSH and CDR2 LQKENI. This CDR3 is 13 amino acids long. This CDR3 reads CASSQTGLETQYF. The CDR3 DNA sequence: TGTGCCAGCTCACAGACAGGGTTGGAGACCCAGTACTTC. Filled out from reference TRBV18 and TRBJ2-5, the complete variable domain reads NAGVMQNPRHLVRRRGQEARLRCSPMKGHSHVYWYRQLPEEGLKFMVYLQKENIIDESGMPKERFSAEFPKEGPSILRIQQVVRGDSAAYFCASSQTGLETQYFGPGTRLLVL.

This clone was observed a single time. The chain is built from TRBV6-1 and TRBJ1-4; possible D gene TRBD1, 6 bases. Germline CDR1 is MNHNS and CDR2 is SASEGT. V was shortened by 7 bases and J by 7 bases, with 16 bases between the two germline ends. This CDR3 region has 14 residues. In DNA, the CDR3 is TGTGCCAGCATCAGGAGGGGGGTTACTGAAAAACTGTTTTTT. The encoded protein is CASIRRGVTEKLFF.

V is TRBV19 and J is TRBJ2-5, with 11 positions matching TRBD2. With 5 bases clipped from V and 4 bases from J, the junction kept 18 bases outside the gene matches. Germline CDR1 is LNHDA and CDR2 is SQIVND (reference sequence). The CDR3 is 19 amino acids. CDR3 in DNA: TGTGCCAGTAGTCCCGGAGGTGGAGGACTAGCGGGTTCTGTAGAGACCCAGTACTTC. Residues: CASSPGGGGLAGSVETQYF.

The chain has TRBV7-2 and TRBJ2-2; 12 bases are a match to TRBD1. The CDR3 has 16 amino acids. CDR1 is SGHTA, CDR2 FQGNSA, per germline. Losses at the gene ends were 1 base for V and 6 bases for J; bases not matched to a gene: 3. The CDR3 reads CASSLGDRGRSGELFF. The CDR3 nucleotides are TGTGCCAGCAGCTTAGGGGACAGGGGGCGATCCGGGGAGCTGTTTTTT.

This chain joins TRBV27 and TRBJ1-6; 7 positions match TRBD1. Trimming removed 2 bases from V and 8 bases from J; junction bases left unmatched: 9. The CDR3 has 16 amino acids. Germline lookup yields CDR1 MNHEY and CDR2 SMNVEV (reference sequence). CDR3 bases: TGTGCCAGCAGTTTAACAGGGGTAATATCCCATTCACCCCTCCACTTT. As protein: CASSLTGVISHSPLHF.

The CDR3 region has the DNA TGCAGCGCTGGGACTAGCGGGGGGTACTCCTACAATGAGCAGTTCTTC. Protein product: CSAGTSGGYSYNEQFF. The V call is TRBV29-1, the J call TRBJ2-1; 15 nucleotides match TRBD2. V shed 7 bases, J shed 0 bases, and the junction held 4 bases outside the gene matches. The germline CDR1 and CDR2 sequences are SQVTM and ANQGSEA. The CDR3 length is 16 residues.

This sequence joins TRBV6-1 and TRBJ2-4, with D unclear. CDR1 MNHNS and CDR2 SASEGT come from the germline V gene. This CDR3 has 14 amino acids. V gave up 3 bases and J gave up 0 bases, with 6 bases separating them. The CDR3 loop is CASSDWEAKNIQYF. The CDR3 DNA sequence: TGTGCCAGCAGTGACTGGGAAGCCAAAAACATTCAGTACTTC.

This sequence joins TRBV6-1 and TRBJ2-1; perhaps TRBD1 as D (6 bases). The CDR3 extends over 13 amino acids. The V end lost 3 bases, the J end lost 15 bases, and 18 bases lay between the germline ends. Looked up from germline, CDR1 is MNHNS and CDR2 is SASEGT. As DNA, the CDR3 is TGTGCCAGCAGTGAGAGCGTACAGGGTTGGGGGTTCTTC. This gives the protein CASSESVQGWGFF.

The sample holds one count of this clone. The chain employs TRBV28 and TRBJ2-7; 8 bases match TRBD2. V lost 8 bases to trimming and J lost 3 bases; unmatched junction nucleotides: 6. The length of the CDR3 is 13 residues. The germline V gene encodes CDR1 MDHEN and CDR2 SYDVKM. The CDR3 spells CASGSGIYYEQYF. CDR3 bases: TGTGCCAGCGGTAGCGGGATCTACTACGAGCAGTACTTC.

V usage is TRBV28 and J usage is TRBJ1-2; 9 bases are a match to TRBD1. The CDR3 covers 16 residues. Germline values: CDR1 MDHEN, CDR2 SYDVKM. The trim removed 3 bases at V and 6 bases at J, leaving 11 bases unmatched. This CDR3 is CASSLLGRTGVNGYTF. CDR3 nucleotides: TGTGCCAGCAGTTTGCTAGGAAGGACAGGGGTAAATGGCTACACCTTC.